These T cell receptor beta chains were read from a single sample in a study of identical twins. TCRdb re-called the 5' RACE reads through MiXCR, storing one row per CDR3 protein. The sample lists about 530,000 distinct CDR3 sequences, roughly 15% occurring once. The same data also went into a second study, on yellow fever vaccine responses in identical twins.

What was sequenced was CD4+ T cells sorted from blood. These receptors all come from a young woman in good health. Each CDR3 is given with its conserved first and last residue. The order of the fields is V gene, D gene, clone size, J gene, CDR3 DNA, CDR3 protein. The D gene is left open where the match is weak. Clone size, where shown, is once, few, many, or a class for clones that have expanded.

V gene: TRBV11-2
D gene: TRBD2
clone size: few
J gene: TRBJ2-1
CDR3 DNA: TGTGCCAGCAGCTACGGGGGGGTTGAGCAGTTCTTC
CDR3 protein: CASSYGGVEQFF

V gene: TRBV7-6
D gene: NA
clone size: NA
J gene: TRBJ2-5
CDR3 DNA: TGTGCAAGCACAGGGGCGGGGGAGACCCAGTACTTC
CDR3 protein: CASTGAGETQYF

V gene: TRBV11-1
D gene: TRBD2
clone size: NA
J gene: TRBJ2-4
CDR3 DNA: TGTGCCAGCAGCTTAGGATCTAGCGGGGCCCTGGGCAAAAACATTCAGTACTTC
CDR3 protein: CASSLGSSGALGKNIQYF

V gene: TRBV6-1
D gene: TRBD2
clone size: NA
J gene: TRBJ2-5
CDR3 DNA: TGTGCCAGCACCGCGGGAGTGGGCCAAGAGACCCAGTACTTC
CDR3 protein: CASTAGVGQETQYF

V gene: TRBV24-1
D gene: NA
clone size: NA
J gene: TRBJ2-3
CDR3 DNA: TGTGCCACCAGTGACGTACCGGATACGCAGTATTTT
CDR3 protein: CATSDVPDTQYF

V gene: TRBV20-1
D gene: NA
clone size: few
J gene: TRBJ1-5
CDR3 DNA: TGCAGTGCTAGTAGGCCGTTAGATAATCAGCCCCAGCATTTT
CDR3 protein: CSASRPLDNQPQHF

V gene: TRBV4-1
D gene: NA
clone size: NA
J gene: TRBJ2-6
CDR3 DNA: TGCGCCAGCAGCCAAGGCCCCTTGCGGGCTGGGGCCAACGTCCTGACTTTC
CDR3 protein: CASSQGPLRAGANVLTF

V gene: TRBV7-9
D gene: NA
clone size: few
J gene: TRBJ2-2
CDR3 DNA: TGTGCCAGCAGCTTAAGCAGGAGGGGGGAGAACACCGGGGAGCTGTTTTTT
CDR3 protein: CASSLSRRGENTGELFF

V gene: TRBV5-1
D gene: NA
clone size: NA
J gene: TRBJ2-3
CDR3 DNA: TGCGCCAGCAGCTTGGAACAGCTCACAGATACGCAGTATTTT
CDR3 protein: CASSLEQLTDTQYF

V gene: TRBV19
D gene: NA
clone size: NA
J gene: TRBJ2-3
CDR3 DNA: TGTGCCAGTAACCCAGGGGGGGTGAGAACAGATACGCAGTATTTT
CDR3 protein: CASNPGGVRTDTQYF

V gene: TRBV12-3/TRBV12-4
D gene: NA
clone size: few
J gene: TRBJ2-3
CDR3 DNA: TGTGCCAGCACCAGACGGGCCAATCGCAAATATTTT
CDR3 protein: CASTRRANRKYF

V gene: TRBV24-1
D gene: TRBD1
clone size: NA
J gene: TRBJ2-1
CDR3 DNA: TGTGCCACCAGTGACCCGGGACAGCACTACAATGAGCAGTTCTTC
CDR3 protein: CATSDPGQHYNEQFF

V gene: TRBV20-1
D gene: TRBD2
clone size: few
J gene: TRBJ2-7
CDR3 DNA: TGCAGTGCTAGTCTCCTAGCGGGTACCTACGAGCAGTACTTC
CDR3 protein: CSASLLAGTYEQYF

V gene: TRBV7-6
D gene: TRBD2
clone size: NA
J gene: TRBJ2-1
CDR3 DNA: TGTGCCAGCAGCTTAGTCTCCACTAGCGGGGCATACAATGAGCAGTTCTTC
CDR3 protein: CASSLVSTSGAYNEQFF

V gene: TRBV24-1
D gene: TRBD1
clone size: few
J gene: TRBJ2-5
CDR3 DNA: TGTGCCACCAGTGATCGAACAGGGGGCAGGACTCAAGAGACCCAGTACTTC
CDR3 protein: CATSDRTGGRTQETQYF

V gene: TRBV11-3
D gene: NA
clone size: NA
J gene: TRBJ2-3
CDR3 DNA: TGTGCCAGCACCCGACTTGACACAGATACGCAGTATTTT
CDR3 protein: CASTRLDTDTQYF

V gene: TRBV12-3/TRBV12-4
D gene: TRBD2
clone size: NA
J gene: TRBJ2-1
CDR3 DNA: TGTGCCAGCAGATGGGGGGCTAGCGGGAGAAAGTTCTTC
CDR3 protein: CASRWGASGRKFF

V gene: TRBV15
D gene: NA
clone size: few
J gene: TRBJ2-5
CDR3 DNA: TGTGCCACCAGCAGAGATTCTCCTGGCCAGTACTTC
CDR3 protein: CATSRDSPGQYF

V gene: TRBV20-1
D gene: NA
clone size: NA
J gene: TRBJ2-6
CDR3 DNA: TGCAGTGCTACCGGACCCATCCCCGGGGCCAACGTCCTGACTTTC
CDR3 protein: CSATGPIPGANVLTF

V gene: TRBV28
D gene: TRBD2
clone size: few
J gene: TRBJ2-3
CDR3 DNA: TGTGCCAGCTCAGTTTGGGCGGGAGGGCCCACAGATACGCAGTATTTT
CDR3 protein: CASSVWAGGPTDTQYF

V gene: TRBV24-1
D gene: TRBD2
clone size: NA
J gene: TRBJ2-1
CDR3 DNA: TGTGCCACCAGTGGCGCCGGCTACTGGGGGGGAGAGGGCTACAATGAGCAGTTCTTC
CDR3 protein: CATSGAGYWGGEGYNEQFF

V gene: TRBV12-3/TRBV12-4
D gene: NA
clone size: few
J gene: TRBJ2-5
CDR3 DNA: TGTGCCAGCAACACGACGGCTCGGGGGGAGACCCAGTACTTC
CDR3 protein: CASNTTARGETQYF

V gene: TRBV12-3/TRBV12-4
D gene: NA
clone size: NA
J gene: TRBJ2-1
CDR3 DNA: TGTGCCAGCAGTTTCCAAGCCGGGCATAGTGAGCAGTTCTTC
CDR3 protein: CASSFQAGHSEQFF

V gene: TRBV11-2
D gene: NA
clone size: NA
J gene: TRBJ1-3
CDR3 DNA: TGTGCCAGCAGCTTTCTTGAGGGCTACAACACCATATATTTT
CDR3 protein: CASSFLEGYNTIYF

V gene: TRBV20-1
D gene: NA
clone size: NA
J gene: TRBJ1-2
CDR3 DNA: TGCAGTGCTAGAGGACAGGAGTCTAACTATGGCTACACCTTC
CDR3 protein: CSARGQESNYGYTF

V gene: TRBV5-4
D gene: TRBD2
clone size: few
J gene: TRBJ2-2
CDR3 DNA: TGTGCCAGCAGCTTTTCCGGGACTAGCGGGGGGCCGAACACCGGGGAGCTGTTTTTT
CDR3 protein: CASSFSGTSGGPNTGELFF

V gene: TRBV20-1
D gene: NA
clone size: NA
J gene: TRBJ1-5
CDR3 DNA: TGCAGTGCCTACGGGGGGGAGGGCAATCAGCCCCAGCATTTT
CDR3 protein: CSAYGGEGNQPQHF

V gene: TRBV29-1
D gene: NA
clone size: few
J gene: TRBJ2-5
CDR3 DNA: TGCAGCGTCGTGACAGCGCAGCAAGAGACCCAGTACTTC
CDR3 protein: CSVVTAQQETQYF